One sample yielded the 8 T cell receptor beta chains listed below, sequenced in a study of blood T cell repertoires in COVID-19. The method was immunoSEQ multiplex PCR; TCRdb's version includes in-frame clones alone and lacks a portion of them. This table has approximately 200,000 clones, around 90% appearing once. Sequenced: PBMCs or T cells enriched from blood (not recorded which). These receptors were taken from a man aged 25-45 years who had recovered from COVID-19.

This sequence joins TRBV4-1 and TRBJ1-4, with TRBD1 matching over 8 bases. Germline loops: CDR1 MGHRA, CDR2 YSYEKL. This CDR3 is 14 amino acids long. V dropped 6 bases and J dropped 2; count of bases not matched to a gene: 2. The CDR3: CASSRTGTNEKLFF. The CDR3, as DNA: TGCGCCAGCAGTCGGACAGGGACTAATGAAAAACTGTTTTTT.

V and J are TRBV28 and TRBJ1-1; 8 positions agree with TRBD1. Trimming took 4 bases from V and 1 from J; bases not matched to a gene: 5. The CDR3 contains 15 residues. The V gene's germline CDR1 is MDHEN and CDR2 SYDVKM. The chain's CDR3 is CASSSGGGGNTEAFF. CDR3 DNA: TGTGCCAGCAGTTCAGGGGGCGGTGGGAACACTGAAGCTTTCTTT.

The J gene is TRBJ1-1, the V gene TRBV7-6, with D possibly being TRBD1 (6 bases). Germline-derived CDR1 and CDR2 are SGHVS and FNYEAQ. V was pared by 4 bases and J by 1 base, with 7 bases between. The CDR3 contains 13 residues. CDR3: CASSWTENTEAFF. In DNA, the CDR3 is TGTGCCAGCAGCTGGACAGAGAACACTGAAGCTTTCTTT.

In its sample, this clone was seen a few times. J is TRBJ1-3 and V is TRBV4-1; a possible D gene is TRBD1 (5 bases). Trimming removed 4 bases from V and 0 bases from J, with 13 bases in between. The length of the CDR3 is 16 residues. Germline V CDR1 and CDR2: MGHRA, YSYEKL. The DNA of the CDR3 is TGCGCCAGCAGCCTCATCCCCAGGGTCTCTGGAAACACCATATATTTT. The encoded protein is CASSLIPRVSGNTIYF.

This clone was observed a handful of times. Other nucleotide sequences from this sample produce the same CDR3. The V and J genes are TRBV27 and TRBJ1-5, with D possibly TRBD1 on 5 matching bases. V was cut by 2 bases and J by 7 bases, with 12 bases left in between. This CDR3 comprises 14 residues. Germline V gene sequence: CDR1 MNHEY, CDR2 SMNVEV (reference sequence). CDR3 protein: CASSLSGGGQPQHF. The DNA of the CDR3 is TGTGCCAGCAGTTTAAGTGGGGGAGGGCAGCCCCAGCATTTT.

The genes are TRBV4-2 and TRBJ2-7; no clear D gene. The germline CDR1 and CDR2 sequences are LGHNA and YNFKEQ. V lost 0 bases and J lost 3, with 6 bases in between. The CDR3 has 13 residues. The CDR3 here is CASSQEIDYEQYF. CDR3 DNA sequence: TGTGCCAGCAGCCAAGAGATAGACTACGAGCAGTACTTC.

The chain uses TRBV5-8 and TRBJ1-6, with D uncertain. The CDR3 spans 15 residues. Between the trimmed V and J ends, which lost 0 bases and 9 bases, there was a span of 13 bases. Germline CDR1 SGHTS, CDR2 YDEGEE. DNA of the CDR3: TGTGCCAGCAGCTTGGTGGTTGGTGTCGGTTCACCCCTCCACTTT. This gives the protein CASSLVVGVGSPLHF.

A few counts support this clone. The V and J genes are TRBV11-2 and TRBJ2-7; perhaps TRBD1 as D (5 bases). The V end was cut by 1 base, the J end by 2 bases, with 9 bases between. CDR1 and CDR2 (germline): SGHAT, FQNNGV. This CDR3 spans 14 amino acids. The CDR3, as DNA: TGTGCCAGCAGCTTAGGACAGATTCCCTACGAGCAGTACTTC. Amino acid sequence: CASSLGQIPYEQYF.